This T cell receptor (beta chain) is drawn from a study of blood T cell repertoires in COVID-19. Study information: The study drew acute and convalescent COVID-19 samples from the United States, Italy and Spain.

In the study's own analysis: Reference gene primer amplification gave nucleated cell count estimates. Profiling relied on immunoSEQ multiplex PCR, and the TCRdb table lists in-frame clones only, not all of them. That table furnishes V, J and clone size, whereas the DNA furnished D and trimming. The profile shows roughly 200,000 clones, roughly 75% of them singletons. Germline-derived CDR1 and CDR2 are SQVTM and ANQGSEA. With V trimmed by 7 bases and J by 1 base, 6 bases remained unmatched. The CDR3 runs 14 residues. The specimen sequenced was peripheral blood. J is TRBJ2-3 and V is TRBV29-1; 9 bases fit TRBD2. The source of this sequence is a man in his 70s with active or convalescent COVID-19. Written as DNA, the CDR3 is TGCAGCGCCGCGGTAGCGGGGGGCACAGATACGCAGTATTTT. It is translated as CSAAVAGGTDTQYF.